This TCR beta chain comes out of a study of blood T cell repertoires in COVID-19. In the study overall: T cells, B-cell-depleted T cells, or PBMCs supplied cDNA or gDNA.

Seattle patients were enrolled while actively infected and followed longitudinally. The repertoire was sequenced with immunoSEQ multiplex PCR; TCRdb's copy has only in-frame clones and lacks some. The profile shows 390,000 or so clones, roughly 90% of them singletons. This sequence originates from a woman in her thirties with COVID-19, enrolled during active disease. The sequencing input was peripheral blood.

CDR3: CASSSLRGGTYNEQFF. The DNA for the CDR3 is TGTGCCAGCAGCTCCCTCCGGGGGGGGACTTACAATGAGCAGTTCTTC. The chain joins TRBV5-5 to TRBJ2-1; TRBD2 matches at 8 bases. Germline-derived CDR1 and CDR2 are SGHKS and YYEKEE (reference sequence). The CDR3 has 16 amino acids. V lost 3 bases to trimming and J lost 4 bases; unmatched junction nucleotides: 9.